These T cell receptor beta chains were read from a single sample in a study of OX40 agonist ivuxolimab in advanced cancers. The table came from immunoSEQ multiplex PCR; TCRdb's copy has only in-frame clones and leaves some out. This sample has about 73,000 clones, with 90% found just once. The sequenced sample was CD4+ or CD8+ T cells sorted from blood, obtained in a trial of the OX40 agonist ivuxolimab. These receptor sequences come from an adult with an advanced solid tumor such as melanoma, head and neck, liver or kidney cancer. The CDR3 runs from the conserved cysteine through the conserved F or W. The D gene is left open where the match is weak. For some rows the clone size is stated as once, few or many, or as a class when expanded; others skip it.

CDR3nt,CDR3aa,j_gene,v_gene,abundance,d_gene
TGTGCCAGCAGGGTAGACAGGGGCGGAGGTGGAGCTTTCTTT,CASRVDRGGGGAFF,TRBJ1-1,TRBV28,-,TRBD1
TGTGCCAGCAGTGAACTAGCGGAAGACAATGAGCAGTTCTTC,CASSELAEDNEQFF,TRBJ2-1,TRBV2,-,TRBD2
TGCGCCAGCAGCCAAGGGACAGGGAGGTACGAGCAGTACTTC,CASSQGTGRYEQYF,TRBJ2-7,TRBV4-3,-,TRBD1
TGTGCCAGCTCACCGGTTCGCACCGGGGAGCTGTTTTTT,CASSPVRTGELFF,TRBJ2-2,TRBV18,-,-
TGTGCCAGCAGTTACTCGACCGGGTCCCCAAACATTCAGTACTTC,CASSYSTGSPNIQYF,TRBJ2-4,TRBV6-6,-,-
TGCGCCAGCAGTCAATCGACAGGCACAGATACGCAGTATTTT,CASSQSTGTDTQYF,TRBJ2-3,TRBV23-1,-,-
TGTGCCAGCAGCAACGGCGGTAGCTCCTACGAGCAGTACTTC,CASSNGGSSYEQYF,TRBJ2-7,TRBV6-6,once,-
TGTGCCAGCAGCCCACACCAAGCGGGGAGCTCCCGGGGCGAGCAGTACTTC,CASSPHQAGSSRGEQYF,TRBJ2-7,TRBV14,-,TRBD2
TGTGCCAGCAGTACCAGGGACAGGCGGCGTGGCTATGGCTACACCTTC,CASSTRDRRRGYGYTF,TRBJ1-2,TRBV28,few,TRBD1
TGTGCCAGCAGCCTAGAGACCCCTCCCGGGGAGCTGTTTTTT,CASSLETPPGELFF,TRBJ2-2,TRBV7-6,-,-
TGTGCCAGCAGTACGACAGGGGGCTCACTCGGGGAGCTGTTTTTT,CASSTTGGSLGELFF,TRBJ2-2,TRBV28,-,TRBD1
TGTGCTAGTGGTTTCCCTAGCCAAGAGACCCAGTACTTC,CASGFPSQETQYF,TRBJ2-5,TRBV12-5,-,-
TGTGCCAGCAGCCAAGAGGGGGGTGGCAGCGGGGAGCTGTTTTTT,CASSQEGGGSGELFF,TRBJ2-2,TRBV4-2,-,-
TGTGCCAGCAGCTTAGAGTTGGGAGGGACAGGGGGGACCCAGTACTTC,CASSLELGGTGGTQYF,TRBJ2-5,TRBV7-2,-,TRBD1
TGTGCCAGCAGCTCCCCCACGAGCGGGAGTGCCTACGAGCAGTACTTC,CASSSPTSGSAYEQYF,TRBJ2-7,TRBV5-5,-,TRBD2
TGCGCCAGCAGCACACTATCGGGTTCCTACAATGAGCAGTTCTTC,CASSTLSGSYNEQFF,TRBJ2-1,TRBV5-1,-,-
TGTGCCAGCAGCAAAGCACGAGGACCAGTAAGGCACGAGCAGTACTTC,CASSKARGPVRHEQYF,TRBJ2-7,TRBV21-1,few,-
TGTGCCAGCAACTCCGGGTACTCTGGAAACACCATATATTTT,CASNSGYSGNTIYF,TRBJ1-3,TRBV28,-,-
TGTGCCTGGACCCGGGGGGGGCTCCAAGGCACTGAAGCTTTCTTT,CAWTRGGLQGTEAFF,TRBJ1-1,TRBV30,-,-
TGTGCCAGCAGCTTAGTCTCCCTAGCGGGATCCTACGAGCAGTACTTC,CASSLVSLAGSYEQYF,TRBJ2-7,TRBV7-8,-,TRBD2
TGTGCCAGCAGCCCCTGGACGGGAATGAACACTGAAGCTTTCTTT,CASSPWTGMNTEAFF,TRBJ1-1,TRBV7-2,-,-
TGTGCCACCAGCAGAGATTCGTCGGGAGGGGGCAATGAGCAGTTCTTC,CATSRDSSGGGNEQFF,TRBJ2-1,TRBV15,-,TRBD2
TGCGCCAGCAGCCCTGGACAGGGCCGCTATGGCTACACCTTC,CASSPGQGRYGYTF,TRBJ1-2,TRBV5-1,-,TRBD1
TGCGCCAGCAGCGTGGGACTAGCGGGGCCTCACACAGATACGCAGTATTTT,CASSVGLAGPHTDTQYF,TRBJ2-3,TRBV5-1,-,TRBD2
TGTGCCAGCAGCTGGGGACAGACGGAAAATGAAAAACTGTTTTTT,CASSWGQTENEKLFF,TRBJ1-4,TRBV5-4,-,TRBD1
TGCGCCAGCAGCCAAGAAGTACCGGGACTAGCGGGAGTATCTAGCGGGGAGCTGTTTTTT,CASSQEVPGLAGVSSGELFF,TRBJ2-2,TRBV4-3,-,TRBD2
TGCGCCAGCAGCTTTTCCGGCCGGAGCGATGAGCAGTTCTTC,CASSFSGRSDEQFF,TRBJ2-1,TRBV5-1,-,-